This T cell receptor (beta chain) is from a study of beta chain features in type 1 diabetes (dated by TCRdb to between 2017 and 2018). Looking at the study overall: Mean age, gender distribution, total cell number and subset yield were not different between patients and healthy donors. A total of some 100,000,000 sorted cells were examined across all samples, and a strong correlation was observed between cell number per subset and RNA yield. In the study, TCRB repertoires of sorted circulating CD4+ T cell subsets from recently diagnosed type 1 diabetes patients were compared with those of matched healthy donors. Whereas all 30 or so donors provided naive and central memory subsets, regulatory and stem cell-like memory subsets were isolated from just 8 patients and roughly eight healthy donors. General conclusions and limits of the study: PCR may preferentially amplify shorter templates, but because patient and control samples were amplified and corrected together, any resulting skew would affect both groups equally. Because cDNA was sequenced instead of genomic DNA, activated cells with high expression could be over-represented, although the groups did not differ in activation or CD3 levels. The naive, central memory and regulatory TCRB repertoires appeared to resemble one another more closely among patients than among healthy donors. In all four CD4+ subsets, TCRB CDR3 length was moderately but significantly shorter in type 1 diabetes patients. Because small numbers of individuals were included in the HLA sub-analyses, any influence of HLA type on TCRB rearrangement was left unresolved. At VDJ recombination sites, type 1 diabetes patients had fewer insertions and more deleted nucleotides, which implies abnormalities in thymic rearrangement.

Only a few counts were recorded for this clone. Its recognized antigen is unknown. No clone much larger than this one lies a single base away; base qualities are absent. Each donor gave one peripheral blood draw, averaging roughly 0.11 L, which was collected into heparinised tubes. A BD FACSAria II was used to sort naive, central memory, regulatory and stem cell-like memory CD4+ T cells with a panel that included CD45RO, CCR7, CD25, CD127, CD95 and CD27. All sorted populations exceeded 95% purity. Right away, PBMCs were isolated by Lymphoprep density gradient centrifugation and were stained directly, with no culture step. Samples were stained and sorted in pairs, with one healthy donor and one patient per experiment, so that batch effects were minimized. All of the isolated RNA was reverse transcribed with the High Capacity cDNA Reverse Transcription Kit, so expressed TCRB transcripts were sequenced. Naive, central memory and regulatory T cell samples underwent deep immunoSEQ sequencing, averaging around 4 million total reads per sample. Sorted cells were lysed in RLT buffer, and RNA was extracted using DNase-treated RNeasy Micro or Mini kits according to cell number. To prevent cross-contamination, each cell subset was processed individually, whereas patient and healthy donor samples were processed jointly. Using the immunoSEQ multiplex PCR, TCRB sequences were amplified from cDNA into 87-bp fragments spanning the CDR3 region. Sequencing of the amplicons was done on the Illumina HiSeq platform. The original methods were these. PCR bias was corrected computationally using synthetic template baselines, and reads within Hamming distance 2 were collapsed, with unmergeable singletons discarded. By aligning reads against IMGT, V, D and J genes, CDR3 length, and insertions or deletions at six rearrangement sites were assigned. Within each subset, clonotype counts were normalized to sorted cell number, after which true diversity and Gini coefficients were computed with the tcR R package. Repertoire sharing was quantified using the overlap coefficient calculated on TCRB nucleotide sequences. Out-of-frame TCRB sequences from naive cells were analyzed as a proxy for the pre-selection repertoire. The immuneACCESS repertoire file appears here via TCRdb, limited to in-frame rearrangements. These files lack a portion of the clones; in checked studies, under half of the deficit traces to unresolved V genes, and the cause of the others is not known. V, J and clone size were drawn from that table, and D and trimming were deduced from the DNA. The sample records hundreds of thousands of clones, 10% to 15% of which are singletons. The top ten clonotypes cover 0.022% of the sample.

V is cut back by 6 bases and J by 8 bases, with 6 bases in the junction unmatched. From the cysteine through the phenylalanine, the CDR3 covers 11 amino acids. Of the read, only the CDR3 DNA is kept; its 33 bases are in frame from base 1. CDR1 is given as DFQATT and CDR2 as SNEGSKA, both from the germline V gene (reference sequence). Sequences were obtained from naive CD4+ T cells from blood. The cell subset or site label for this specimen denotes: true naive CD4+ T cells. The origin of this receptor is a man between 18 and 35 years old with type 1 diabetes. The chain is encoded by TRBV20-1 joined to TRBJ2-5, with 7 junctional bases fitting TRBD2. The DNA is TGCAGTGCCCACCGGGGGGATACCCAGTACTTC. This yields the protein CSAHRGDTQYF.